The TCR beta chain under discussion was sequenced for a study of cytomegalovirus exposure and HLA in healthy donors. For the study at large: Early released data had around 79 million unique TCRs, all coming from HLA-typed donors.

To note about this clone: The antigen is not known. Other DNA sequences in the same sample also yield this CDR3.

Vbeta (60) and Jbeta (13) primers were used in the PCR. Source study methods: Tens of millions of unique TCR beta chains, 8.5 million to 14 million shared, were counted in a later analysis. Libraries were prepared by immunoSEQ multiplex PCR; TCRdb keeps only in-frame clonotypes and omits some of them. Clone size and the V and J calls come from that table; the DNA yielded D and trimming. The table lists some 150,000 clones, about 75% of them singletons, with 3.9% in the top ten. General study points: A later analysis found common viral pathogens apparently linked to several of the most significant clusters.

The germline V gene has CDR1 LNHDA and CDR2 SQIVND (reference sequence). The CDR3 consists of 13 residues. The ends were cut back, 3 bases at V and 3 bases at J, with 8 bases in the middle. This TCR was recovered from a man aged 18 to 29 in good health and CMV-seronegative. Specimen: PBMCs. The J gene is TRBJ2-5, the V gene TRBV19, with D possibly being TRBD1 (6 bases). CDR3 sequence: CASSIRGEETQYF. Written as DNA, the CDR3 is TGTGCCAGTAGTATCAGGGGCGAAGAGACCCAGTACTTC. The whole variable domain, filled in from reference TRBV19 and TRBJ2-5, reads DGGITQSPKYLFRKEGQNVTLSCEQNLNHDAMYWYRQDPGQGLRLIYYSQIVNDFQKGDIAEGYSVSREKKESFPLTVTSAQKNPTAFYLCASSIRGEETQYFGPGTRLLVL.